These 10 T cell receptor beta chains came from one sample sequenced in a study of Ad26.COV2.S vaccination and SARS-CoV-2 variants. Some clones are missing from TCRdb's copy, which holds only in-frame ones; the method was immunoSEQ multiplex PCR. The sample records around 450,000 clones, 89% being singletons. Treatment reported: 15 to 20 received Ad26.COV2.S at low or high dose, single or two shots; several received placebo; per-sample allocation not given. Specimens were obtained on day 63 following the first vaccine or placebo injection. This specimen consisted of peripheral blood, obtained in a trial of Ad26.COV2.S vaccine versus placebo. Every receptor here comes from a person aged 18-60 years who received the Ad26.COV2.S COVID-19 vaccine or a placebo.

V usage is TRBV9 and J usage is TRBJ2-6; D is undetermined. V was shortened by 5 bases and J by 0 bases, with 6 bases between the two germline ends. The CDR3 loop spans 14 amino acids. The germline gives CDR1 SGDLS, CDR2 YYNGEE. The CDR3 bases are TGTGCCAGCAGTAGGGACTCTGGGGCCAACGTCCTGACTTTC. It codes for CASSRDSGANVLTF.

V usage is TRBV4-2 and J usage is TRBJ2-3, with 14 bases identical to TRBD2. V shed 0 bases and J 1 base; nucleotides not matched to a gene: 3. The CDR3 extends over 18 amino acids. Per germline, CDR1 LGHNA and CDR2 YNFKEQ. The CDR3 region is CASSQDATSGGGTDTQYF. The DNA for the CDR3 is TGTGCCAGCAGCCAAGACGCGACTAGCGGGGGGGGCACAGATACGCAGTATTTT.

The chain joins TRBV5-4 to TRBJ2-2, with 8 positions matching TRBD1. This CDR3 contains 15 residues. Germline loops: CDR1 SGHNT, CDR2 YYREEE (reference sequence). Unmatched junction bases numbered 4, after V lost 4 bases and J lost 2 bases. The CDR3 loop is CASSLQGVNTGELFF. DNA for the CDR3: TGTGCCAGCAGCCTACAGGGGGTTAACACCGGGGAGCTGTTTTTT.

The J gene is TRBJ2-3, the V gene TRBV6-4; D assignment may be TRBD1 or TRBD2 (5 bases each). From germline, CDR1 is MRHNA and CDR2 SNTAGT. V was trimmed by 2 bases and J by 6 bases, leaving 15 bases between them. The CDR3 has 15 amino acids. For the CDR3, the DNA is TGTGCCAGCAGTGACCTTGGGACCTCAGATGATACGCAGTATTTT. Its protein is CASSDLGTSDDTQYF.

V usage is TRBV19 and J usage is TRBJ2-5, with 11 bases aligning to TRBD2. Germline V gene lookup returns CDR1 LNHDA and CDR2 SQIVND (reference sequence). This CDR3 contains 18 residues. With 5 bases clipped from V and 0 bases from J, the junction kept 11 bases outside the gene matches. Here the CDR3 reads CASSLRLAGRLYQETQYF. The CDR3 coding sequence is TGTGCCAGTAGTCTCCGACTAGCGGGGAGACTTTACCAAGAGACCCAGTACTTC.

The V gene is TRBV7-9, the J gene TRBJ2-7; D might be TRBD2 (6 bases). The CDR3 is 15 residues long. Trimming took 5 bases from V and 3 from J, leaving 17 bases between them. CDR1 SEHNR and CDR2 FQNEAQ come from the germline V gene (reference sequence). The CDR3, as DNA: TGTGCCAGCAGCCCAGACCGGGTGGGGGGCTACGAGCAGTACTTC. Its protein is CASSPDRVGGYEQYF.

The chain has TRBV4-3 and TRBJ1-1; tentative D call: TRBD1 (6 bases). This CDR3 region has 15 residues. Per germline, CDR1 LGHNA and CDR2 YSLEER. Between the trimmed V and J ends, which lost 5 bases and 5 bases, there was a span of 18 bases. The DNA for the CDR3 is TGCGCCAGCAGCTTTCAAACGACAGGATGGACTGAAGCTTTCTTT. Amino acid sequence: CASSFQTTGWTEAFF.

This clone has just one count. The chain recombines TRBV7-9 with TRBJ2-1; the D gene is possibly TRBD2 (6 bases). Germline-derived CDR1 and CDR2 are SEHNR and FQNEAQ (reference sequence). Trimming left V 2 bases short and J 1 base short, with 12 bases between. This CDR3 has 16 residues. The CDR3 DNA sequence: TGTGCCAGCAGCTTAAGCGGGCTAGCGTCCTACAATGAGCAGTTCTTC. It specifies CASSLSGLASYNEQFF.

The genes are TRBV29-1 and TRBJ2-5, with D hard to call. This CDR3 spans 12 amino acids. Germline CDR1 reads SQVTM; CDR2 reads ANQGSEA. V shed 2 bases and J shed 4 bases, with 8 bases lying between them. Here the CDR3 DNA reads TGCAGCGTTGAATGGGGATCAGAGACCCAGTACTTC. It translates to CSVEWGSETQYF.

CDR3 residues: CASSYSSQGAGYTF. The DNA of the CDR3 is TGTGCCAGCAGTTACTCGAGTCAGGGGGCCGGCTACACCTTC. The rearrangement uses TRBV6-2 or TRBV6-3 and TRBJ1-2; 8 positions agree with TRBD1. Germline assignment: CDR1 MNHEY and CDR2 SVGEGT. V gave up 0 bases and J gave up 8 bases; unmatched junction bases: 5. The CDR3 extends over 14 amino acids.